This T cell receptor beta chain was identified during a study of T cell responses to AZD1222 COVID-19 vaccine (dated by TCRdb to the early 2020s). Looking at the study overall: Because spike-specific TCR depth and breadth did not differ between the two schedules, AZD1222 recipients who got a second dose at roughly 4 weeks were pooled with those who got a second dose at roughly 12 weeks. Trial participants were enrolled into age subgroups of 18-55, 56-69 and 70-plus years, which contained around 150, 28 and 57 TCR-sequenced participants, respectively. A total of 233 trial participants underwent TCR sequencing, of whom approximately 200 had received two doses of AZD1222 and about 25 had received two doses of the MenACWY control vaccine.

This sample's time point label indicates: baseline before first vaccination. Vaccinee samples came from UK trials COV001 and COV002, including a single-blind randomized controlled phase 2/3 trial of AZD1222 (ChAdOx1 nCoV-19) in healthy adults. For TCRbeta chain sequencing, PBMC samples from trial participants were taken at day 0 and at day 28 after the second dose. Concerning this clone itself: Which antigen it targets is not known. It has no much larger one-base neighbor in the sample; base qualities were not kept. In the same sample, other DNA sequences code for this CDR3.

The research as a whole found: Most participants were white British and females outnumbered males, and the authors suggested that clonal diversity may have been underestimated. In the small 56-69-year group, the increase in depth fell short of significance, most likely because of low power. Because no day 14 peak-response samples were available, the repertoires could be characterized only after the peak T cell response. Only 5 to 7 AZD1222 recipients were SARS-CoV-2 seropositive at baseline, limiting conclusions about previously exposed vaccinees. After two AZD1222 doses, both the breadth and the depth of spike-specific TCRs were significantly higher than at day 0 and than in MenACWY recipients. The whole spike protein was spanned by vaccine-associated CD4 TCRs, and dominant responses were seen in regions 160-218 and 743-854. Nearly half of unique spike-specific TCRs reportedly recognized epitopes outside regions mutated in the B.1.351 and B.1.1.7 variants.

The CDR3 regions of human TCRbeta chains were analyzed by immunosequencing. Under the source paper's analysis protocol: TCRs in the repertoires were matched against a reference library of SARS-CoV-2-specific TCRs that had been generated with the MIRA antigen-specificity platform. Breadth meant the fraction of unique TCRs that were SARS-CoV-2-associated, whereas depth meant the fraction of total T cells that were SARS-CoV-2-associated. Using the MIRA data, each spike-specific TCR was assigned both to the spike region to which the TCR was reactive and to a CD4 or CD8 class. Log10-transformed breadth and depth values were compared by one-way ANOVA with Sidak's multiple comparisons tests. Imported from immuneACCESS, the table was reduced by TCRdb to in-frame sequences with V and J called. These copies leave out some clones; in studies compared against another copy, an unresolved V gene accounts for under half, and the cause of the remainder is not known. For V, J and clone size, that table is used; D and trimming come from the DNA. This sample holds about 100,000 clones; 90% were observed only once. The biggest ten clones account for approximately 1.3% of the sample.

Sequencing used peripheral blood, obtained on day 0 of AZD1222 vaccination. The clonotype originates from an adult in good health.

The CDR3 sequence is CAIRANTEAFF. The nucleotide sequence reads as follows: TGTGCCATCAGGGCGAACACTGAAGCTTTCTTT. The rearrangement combines TRBV10-3 with TRBJ1-1, with no confident D gene call. Deletion took 6 bases off V and 1 base off J, with a span of 3 bases between the germline ends. The CDR3 goes from the cysteine to the phenylalanine over 11 residues. The DNA shown is the 33-base CDR3, in frame from base 1. Looking up the germline V gene yields CDR1 ENHRY and CDR2 SYGVKD.